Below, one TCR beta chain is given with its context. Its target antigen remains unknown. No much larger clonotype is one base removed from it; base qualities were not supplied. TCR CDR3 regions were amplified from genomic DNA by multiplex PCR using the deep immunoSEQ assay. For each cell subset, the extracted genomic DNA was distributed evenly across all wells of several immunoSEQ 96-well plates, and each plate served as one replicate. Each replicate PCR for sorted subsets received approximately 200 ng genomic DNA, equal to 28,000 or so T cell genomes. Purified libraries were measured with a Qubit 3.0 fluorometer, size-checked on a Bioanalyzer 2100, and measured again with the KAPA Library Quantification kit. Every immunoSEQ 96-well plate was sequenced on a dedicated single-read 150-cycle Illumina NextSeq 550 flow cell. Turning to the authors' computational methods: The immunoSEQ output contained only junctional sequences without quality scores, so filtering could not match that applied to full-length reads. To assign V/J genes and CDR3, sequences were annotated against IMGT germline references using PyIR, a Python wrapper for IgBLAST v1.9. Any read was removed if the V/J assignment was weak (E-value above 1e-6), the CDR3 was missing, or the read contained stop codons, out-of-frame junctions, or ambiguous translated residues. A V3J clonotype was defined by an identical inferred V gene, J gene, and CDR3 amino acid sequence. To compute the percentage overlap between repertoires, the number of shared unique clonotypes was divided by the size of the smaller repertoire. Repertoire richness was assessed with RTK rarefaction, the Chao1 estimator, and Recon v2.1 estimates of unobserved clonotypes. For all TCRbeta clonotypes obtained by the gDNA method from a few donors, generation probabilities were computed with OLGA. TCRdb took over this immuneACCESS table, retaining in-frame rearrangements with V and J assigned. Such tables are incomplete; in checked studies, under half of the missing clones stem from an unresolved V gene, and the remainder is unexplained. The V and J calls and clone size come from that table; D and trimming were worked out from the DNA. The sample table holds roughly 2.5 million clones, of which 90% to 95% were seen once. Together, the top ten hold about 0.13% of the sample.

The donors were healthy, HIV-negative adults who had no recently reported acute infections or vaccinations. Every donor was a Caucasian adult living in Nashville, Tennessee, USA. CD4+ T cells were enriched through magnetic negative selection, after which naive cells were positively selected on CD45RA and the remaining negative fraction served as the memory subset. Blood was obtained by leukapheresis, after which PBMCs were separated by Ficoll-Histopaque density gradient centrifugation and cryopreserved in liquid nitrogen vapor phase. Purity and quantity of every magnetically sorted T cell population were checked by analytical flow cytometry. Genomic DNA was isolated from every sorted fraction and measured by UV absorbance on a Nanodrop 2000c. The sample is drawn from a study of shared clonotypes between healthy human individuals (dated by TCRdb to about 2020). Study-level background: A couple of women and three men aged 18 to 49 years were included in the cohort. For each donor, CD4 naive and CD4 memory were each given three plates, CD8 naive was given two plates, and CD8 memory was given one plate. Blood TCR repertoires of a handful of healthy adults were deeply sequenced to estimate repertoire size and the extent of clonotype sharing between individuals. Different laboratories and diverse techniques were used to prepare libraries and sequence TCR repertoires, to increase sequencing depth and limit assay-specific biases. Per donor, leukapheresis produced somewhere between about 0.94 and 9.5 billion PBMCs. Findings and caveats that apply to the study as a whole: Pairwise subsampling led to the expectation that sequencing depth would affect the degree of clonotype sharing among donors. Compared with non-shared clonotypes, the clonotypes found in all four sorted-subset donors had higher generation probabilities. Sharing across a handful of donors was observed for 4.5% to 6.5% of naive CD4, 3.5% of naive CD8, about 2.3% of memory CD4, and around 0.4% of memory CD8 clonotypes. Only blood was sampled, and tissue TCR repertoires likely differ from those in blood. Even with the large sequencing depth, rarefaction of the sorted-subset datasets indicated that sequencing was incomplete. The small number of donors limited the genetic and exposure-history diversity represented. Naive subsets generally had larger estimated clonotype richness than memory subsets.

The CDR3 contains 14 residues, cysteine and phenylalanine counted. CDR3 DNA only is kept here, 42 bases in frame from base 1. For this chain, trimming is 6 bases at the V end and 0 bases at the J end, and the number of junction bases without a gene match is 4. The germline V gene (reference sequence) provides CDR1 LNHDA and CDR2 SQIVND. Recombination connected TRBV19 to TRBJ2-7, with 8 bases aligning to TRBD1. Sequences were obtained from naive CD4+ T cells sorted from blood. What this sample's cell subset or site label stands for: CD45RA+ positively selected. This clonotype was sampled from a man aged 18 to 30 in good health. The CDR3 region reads CASRHRGNSYEQYF. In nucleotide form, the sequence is TGTGCCAGTAGGCACAGGGGGAACTCCTACGAGCAGTACTTC.